Listed here are 3 T cell receptor beta chains from one sample, sequenced in a study of blood T cell repertoires in COVID-19. Profiled with immunoSEQ multiplex PCR; TCRdb holds only in-frame clones, not every one. The table has some 200,000 clones, about four fifths seen once. Sequencing was performed on PBMCs or T cells enriched from blood (not recorded which). Receptor source: a woman aged 50 to 60 who had been exposed to COVID-19.

This clone was seen just once. The genes are TRBV29-1 and TRBJ2-1, with D hard to call. The CDR3 has 12 residues. Germline values: CDR1 SQVTM, CDR2 ANQGSEA. The germline V and J ends were trimmed by 6 bases and 8 bases, with 14 bases remaining between them. The CDR3 protein is CSVTRTGDEQFF. CDR3 DNA sequence: TGCAGCGTCACCCGTACGGGTGATGAGCAGTTCTTC.

This clone has a handful of counts. This chain connects TRBV3-1 (or the pseudogene TRBV3-2) to TRBJ1-3, with 7 bases matching TRBD1. V trimming: 4 bases; J trimming: 2 bases; junction bases outside the gene matches: 8. Germline V lookup: CDR1 LGHDT, CDR2 YNNKEL (reference sequence). The CDR3 is made up of 16 amino acids. The CDR3 spells CASSPPPGTAGNTIYF. As DNA, the CDR3 is TGTGCCAGCAGCCCCCCCCCAGGGACAGCTGGAAACACCATATATTTT.

The rearrangement links TRBV15 to TRBJ2-7, with TRBD2 as a possible D gene (6 bases). The CDR3 covers 13 residues. CDR1 is LNHNV and CDR2 is YYDKDF in the germline V gene (reference sequence). V lost 6 bases and J lost 0, with 9 bases in between. The chain's CDR3 is CATRASASYEQYF. For the CDR3, the DNA is TGTGCCACCAGGGCTAGCGCCTCCTACGAGCAGTACTTC.